This is a list of T cell receptor beta chains from one sample in a study of shared clonotypes between healthy human individuals. TCRdb's copy holds only in-frame clones and misses some; the assay was immunoSEQ multiplex PCR. The table has 850,000 to 1,100,000 clones, approximately 75% seen once. The sequencing sample was made of memory CD4+ T cells from PBMCs. Receptors were obtained from a man younger than 35 in good health. Some clones in this sample may be carry-over from other donors' samples. Each CDR3 is given with its conserved first and last residue. Each record gives: V gene, D gene, CDR3 protein. A D gene is named only where the DNA matches it firmly.

TRBV2,TRBD2,CASGSGREQFF
TRBV7-2,.,CASSLRTEAFF
TRBV19,TRBD1,CASSNYRDSGASGKSFF
TRBV30,TRBD2,CALARTSVYNEQFF
TRBV7-2,TRBD1,CASSPDRGLGEKLFF
TRBV5-1,.,CASSLLGVVDEQFF
TRBV27,TRBD2,CASSLSLAGSYEQYF
TRBV15,.,CATSSGFDNEQFF
TRBV6-1,.,CASSGDQPQHF
TRBV6-1,.,CASSARGGGSNQPQHF
TRBV7-3,.,CASSLVRVSYNEQFF
TRBV19,.,CASSDGVTVGYGYTF
TRBV28,.,CASTPYSTSSYNEQFF
TRBV27,.,CASRTGRSAETQYF
TRBV5-1,TRBD2,CASSLVAGPYNEQFF
TRBV28,.,CASSLVDRSNQPQHF
TRBV29-1,TRBD2,CSVQSGGGSYEQYF
TRBV5-1,.,CASSLILGGGYGYTF
TRBV5-6,.,CASSSGLNNEQFF
TRBV7-9,.,CASSKTSTDTQYF
TRBV4-1,.,CASSPSQDRTGELFF
TRBV5-4,.,CASSLASRPQGGEQYF
TRBV6-5,.,CASSTPGYGYTF
TRBV6-1,.,CASSRSADYNEQFF
TRBV5-1,TRBD2,CASSPGRVTEETQYF
TRBV5-1,.,CASSRGVNTEAFF
TRBV2,TRBD2,CASRPRTSGSSEQYF
TRBV11-1,.,CASSVGAASATYEQYF
TRBV5-1,TRBD2,CASSPLAGGSSTDTQYF
TRBV9,.,CASSVDPQALYNEQFF
TRBV28,.,CASSGGAAAFF
TRBV11-2,TRBD2,CASSLELASYNEQFF
TRBV5-6,TRBD2,CASSRTMMTSGRTYEQYF
TRBV9,.,CASSGTAQETQYF
TRBV6-5,TRBD2,CASSQIAGAYNEQFF
TRBV4-3,TRBD2,CASSRIAGDEQFF
TRBV6-5,.,CASSQRLADTQYF
TRBV7-9,.,CASSPIGGGSEAFF
TRBV4-2,.,CASSQGQELEQYF